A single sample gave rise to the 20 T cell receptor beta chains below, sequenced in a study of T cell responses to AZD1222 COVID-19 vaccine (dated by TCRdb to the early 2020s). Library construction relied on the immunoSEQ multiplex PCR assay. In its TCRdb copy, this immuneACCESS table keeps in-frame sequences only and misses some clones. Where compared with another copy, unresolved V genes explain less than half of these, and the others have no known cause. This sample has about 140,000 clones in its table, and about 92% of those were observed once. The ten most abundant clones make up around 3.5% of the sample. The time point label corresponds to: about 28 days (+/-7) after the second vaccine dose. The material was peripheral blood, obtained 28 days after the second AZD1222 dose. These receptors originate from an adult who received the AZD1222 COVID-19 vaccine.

CDR3 region: CASSQVASWVYEQFF. The CDR3 nucleotides read TGCGCCAGCAGCCAAGTTGCAAGTTGGGTATATGAGCAGTTCTTC. The chain joins TRBV4-3 to TRBJ2-1; D uncertain. The CDR3 runs to 15 residues. Germline V gene sequence: CDR1 LGHNA, CDR2 YSLEER. V lost 1 base and J lost 8, with 15 bases in between.

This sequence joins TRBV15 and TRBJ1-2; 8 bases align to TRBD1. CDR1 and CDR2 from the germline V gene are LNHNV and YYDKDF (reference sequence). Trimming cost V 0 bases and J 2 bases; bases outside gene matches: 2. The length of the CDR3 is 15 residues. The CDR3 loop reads CATSRDYRGNYGYTF. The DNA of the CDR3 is TGTGCCACCAGCAGAGATTACAGGGGGAACTATGGCTACACCTTC.

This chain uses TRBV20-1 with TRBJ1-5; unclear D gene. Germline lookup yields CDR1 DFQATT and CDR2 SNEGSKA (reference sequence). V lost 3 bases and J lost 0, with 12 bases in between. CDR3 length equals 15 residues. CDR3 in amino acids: CSASGHTNSNQPQHF. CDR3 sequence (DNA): TGCAGTGCTAGTGGCCACACAAATAGCAATCAGCCCCAGCATTTT.

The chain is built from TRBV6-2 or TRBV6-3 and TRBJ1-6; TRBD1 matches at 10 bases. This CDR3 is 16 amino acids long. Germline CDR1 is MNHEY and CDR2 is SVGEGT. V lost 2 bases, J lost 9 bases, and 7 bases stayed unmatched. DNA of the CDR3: TGTGCCAGCAGTTACGTAACCGGGACAGGGGTTTCACCCCTCCACTTT. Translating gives CASSYVTGTGVSPLHF.

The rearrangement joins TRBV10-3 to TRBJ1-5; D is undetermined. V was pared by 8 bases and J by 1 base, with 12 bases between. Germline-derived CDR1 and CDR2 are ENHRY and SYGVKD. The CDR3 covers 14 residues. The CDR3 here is CAIWSLSSNQPQHF. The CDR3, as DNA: TGTGCCATCTGGAGCTTATCGAGCAATCAGCCCCAGCATTTT.

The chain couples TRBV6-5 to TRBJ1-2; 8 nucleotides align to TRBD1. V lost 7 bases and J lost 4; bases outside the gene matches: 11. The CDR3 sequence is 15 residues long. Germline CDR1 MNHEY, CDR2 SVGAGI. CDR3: CASTLRTGMGYGYTF. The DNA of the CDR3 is TGTGCCAGCACCCTTAGGACAGGGATGGGCTATGGCTACACCTTC.

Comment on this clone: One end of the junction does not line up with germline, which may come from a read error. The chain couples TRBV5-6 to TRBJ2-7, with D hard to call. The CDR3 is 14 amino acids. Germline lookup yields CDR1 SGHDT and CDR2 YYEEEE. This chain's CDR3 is CASSLGVTGYGQYF. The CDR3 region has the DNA TGTGCCAGCAGCTTGGGTGTCACCGGTTACGGGCAGTACTTC.

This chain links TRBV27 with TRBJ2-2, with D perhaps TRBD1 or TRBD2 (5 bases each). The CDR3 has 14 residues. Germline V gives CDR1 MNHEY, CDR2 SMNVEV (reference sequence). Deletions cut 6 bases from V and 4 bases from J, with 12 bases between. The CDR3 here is CASRGPASTGELFF. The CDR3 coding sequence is TGTGCCAGCAGGGGACCCGCCTCCACCGGGGAGCTGTTTTTT.

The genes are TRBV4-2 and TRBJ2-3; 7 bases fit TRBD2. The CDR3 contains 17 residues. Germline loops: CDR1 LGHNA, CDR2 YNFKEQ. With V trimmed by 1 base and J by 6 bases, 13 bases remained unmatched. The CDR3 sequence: CASSQGVGREGLDTQYF. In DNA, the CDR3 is TGTGCCAGCAGCCAAGGGGTGGGGAGGGAGGGCCTCGATACGCAGTATTTT.

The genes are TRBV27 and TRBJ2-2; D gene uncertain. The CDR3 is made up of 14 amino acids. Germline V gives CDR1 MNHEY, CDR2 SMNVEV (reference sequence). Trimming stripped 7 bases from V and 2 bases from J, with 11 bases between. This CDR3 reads CASTGLTNTGELFF. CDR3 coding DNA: TGTGCCAGCACGGGCCTTACAAACACCGGGGAGCTGTTTTTT.

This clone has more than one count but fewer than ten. CDR3 sequence reads: CASKRDLNTEAFF. CDR3 bases: TGCGCCAGCAAACGGGACCTGAACACTGAAGCTTTCTTT. The chain employs TRBV5-1 and TRBJ1-1; a possible D gene is TRBD1 (5 bases). Trimming stripped 6 bases from V and 0 bases from J, with 9 bases between. The germline CDR1 and CDR2 sequences are SGHRS and YFSETQ. CDR3 length equals 13 residues.

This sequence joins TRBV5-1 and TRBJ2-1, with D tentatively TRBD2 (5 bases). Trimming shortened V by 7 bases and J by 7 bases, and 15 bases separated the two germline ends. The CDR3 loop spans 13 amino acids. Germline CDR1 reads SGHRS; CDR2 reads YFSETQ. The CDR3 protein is CASLGLEENEQFF. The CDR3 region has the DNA TGCGCCAGCCTAGGACTGGAAGAAAATGAGCAGTTCTTC.

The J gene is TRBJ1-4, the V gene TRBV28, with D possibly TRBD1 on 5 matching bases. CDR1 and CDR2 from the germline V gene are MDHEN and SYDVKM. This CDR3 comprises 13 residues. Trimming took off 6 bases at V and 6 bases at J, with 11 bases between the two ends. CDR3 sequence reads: CASSFPGHEKLFF. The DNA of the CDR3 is TGTGCCAGCAGCTTCCCAGGGCATGAAAAACTGTTTTTT.

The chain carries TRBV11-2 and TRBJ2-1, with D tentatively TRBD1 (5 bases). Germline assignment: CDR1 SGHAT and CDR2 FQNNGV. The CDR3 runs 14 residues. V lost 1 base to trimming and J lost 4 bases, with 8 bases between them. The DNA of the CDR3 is TGTGCCAGCAGCTTAGGACAGTTTTACAATGAGCAGTTCTTC. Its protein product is CASSLGQFYNEQFF. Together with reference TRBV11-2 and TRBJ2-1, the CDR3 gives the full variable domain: EAGVAQSPRYKIIEKRQSVAFWCNPISGHATLYWYQQILGQGPKLLIQFQNNGVVDDSQLPKDRFSAERLKGVDSTLKIQPAKLEDSAVYLCASSLGQFYNEQFFGPGTRLTVL.

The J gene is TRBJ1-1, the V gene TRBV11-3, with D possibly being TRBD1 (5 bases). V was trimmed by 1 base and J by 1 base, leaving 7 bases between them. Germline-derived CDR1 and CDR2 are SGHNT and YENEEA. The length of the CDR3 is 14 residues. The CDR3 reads CASSLGQGNTEAFF. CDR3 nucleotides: TGTGCCAGCAGCTTAGGGCAGGGGAACACTGAAGCTTTCTTT.

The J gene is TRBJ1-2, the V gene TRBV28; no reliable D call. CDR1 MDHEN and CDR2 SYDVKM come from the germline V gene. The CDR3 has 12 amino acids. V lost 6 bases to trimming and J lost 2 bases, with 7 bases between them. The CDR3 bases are TGTGCCAGCAGGGTAGGGAACTATGGCTACACCTTC. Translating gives CASRVGNYGYTF.

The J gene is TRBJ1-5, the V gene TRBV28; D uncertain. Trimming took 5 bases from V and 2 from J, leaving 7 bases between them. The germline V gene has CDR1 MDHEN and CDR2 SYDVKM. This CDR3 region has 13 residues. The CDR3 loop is CASSHGGNQPQHF. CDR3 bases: TGTGCCAGCAGTCACGGGGGCAATCAGCCCCAGCATTTT.

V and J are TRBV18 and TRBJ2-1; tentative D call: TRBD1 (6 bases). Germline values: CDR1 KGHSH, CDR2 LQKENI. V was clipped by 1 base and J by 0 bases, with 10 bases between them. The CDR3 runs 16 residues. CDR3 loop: CASSPLSRGSYNEQFF. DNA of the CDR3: TGTGCCAGCTCACCACTCTCCAGGGGCTCCTACAATGAGCAGTTCTTC.

CDR3 coding DNA: TGTGCCAGCAGTTTTACCTTTGGGCAGATTGATGATCAGCCCCAGCATTTT. Amino acid sequence: CASSFTFGQIDDQPQHF. V is TRBV27 and J is TRBJ1-5; D not resolved. Deletions cut 3 bases from V and 5 bases from J, with 20 bases between. This CDR3 is 17 amino acids long. Germline V lookup: CDR1 MNHEY, CDR2 SMNVEV (reference sequence).

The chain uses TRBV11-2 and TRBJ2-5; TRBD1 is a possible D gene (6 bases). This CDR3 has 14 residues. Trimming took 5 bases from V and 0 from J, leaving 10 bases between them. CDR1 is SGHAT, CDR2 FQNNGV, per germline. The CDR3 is CASSKWTDQETQYF. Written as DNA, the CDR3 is TGTGCCAGCAGCAAATGGACAGACCAAGAGACCCAGTACTTC.